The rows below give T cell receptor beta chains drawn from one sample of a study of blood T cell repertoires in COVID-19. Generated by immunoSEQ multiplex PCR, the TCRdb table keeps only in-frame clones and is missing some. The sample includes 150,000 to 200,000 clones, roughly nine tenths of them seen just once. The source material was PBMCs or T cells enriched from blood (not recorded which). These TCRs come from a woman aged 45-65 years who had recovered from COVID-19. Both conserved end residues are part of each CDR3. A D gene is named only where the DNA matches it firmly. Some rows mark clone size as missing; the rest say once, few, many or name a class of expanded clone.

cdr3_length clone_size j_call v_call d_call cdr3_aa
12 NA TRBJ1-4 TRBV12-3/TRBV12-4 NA CASSFFLEKLFF
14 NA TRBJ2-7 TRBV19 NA CASSSAGGFYEQYF
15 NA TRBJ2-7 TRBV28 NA CASSSAPGNSGEQYF
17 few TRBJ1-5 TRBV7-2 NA CASSPDTMTGRNQPQHF
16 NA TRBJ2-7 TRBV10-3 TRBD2 CAISDMTSGTIYEQYF
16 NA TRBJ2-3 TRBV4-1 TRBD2 CASSQEPVAGADTQYF
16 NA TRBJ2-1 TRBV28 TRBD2 CASSLEASSGNNEQFF
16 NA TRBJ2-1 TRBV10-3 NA CAISEWGTRDYNEQFF
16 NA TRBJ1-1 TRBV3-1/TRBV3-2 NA CASSPSGWGGGTEAFF
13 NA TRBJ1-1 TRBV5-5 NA CASSLGTNTEAFF
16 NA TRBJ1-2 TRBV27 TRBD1 CASSPRQGLGNYGYTF
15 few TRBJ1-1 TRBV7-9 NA CASSLGRSKNTEAFF